These 17 T cell receptor beta chains were sequenced from one sample in a study of OX40 agonist ivuxolimab in advanced cancers. Data came from immunoSEQ multiplex PCR; TCRdb stores just in-frame clones and leaves some out. The sample contains some 99,000 clones, roughly 80% of which appear only once. This sample comprised CD4+ or CD8+ T cells sorted from blood, obtained in a trial of the OX40 agonist ivuxolimab. The receptors here all came from an adult with an advanced solid tumor such as melanoma, head and neck, liver or kidney cancer.

The rearrangement links TRBV15 to TRBJ2-5; D unresolved. This CDR3 has 15 residues. CDR1 is LNHNV and CDR2 is YYDKDF in the germline V gene (reference sequence). Trimming took off 0 bases at V and 4 bases at J, with 12 bases between the two ends. The CDR3 region has the DNA TGTGCCACCAGCAGAGATACTCTCTCGTCAGAGACCCAGTACTTC. Its protein is CATSRDTLSSETQYF.

V and J are TRBV6-6 and TRBJ1-5; 8 bases fit TRBD1. This CDR3 is 14 amino acids long. From germline, CDR1 is MNHNY and CDR2 SVGAGI (reference sequence). V was pared by 10 bases and J by 0 bases, with 5 bases of the junction left unmatched. The CDR3 DNA sequence: TGTGCCATCCAGGACAGGGATAGCAATCAGCCCCAGCATTTT. Translating it yields CAIQDRDSNQPQHF.

The chain joins TRBV7-6 to TRBJ2-1, with 9 nucleotides matching TRBD2. This CDR3 is 15 amino acids long. Germline CDR1 SGHVS, CDR2 FNYEAQ. J lost 8 bases, V lost 0 bases, and 5 bases had no gene match. CDR3 in DNA: TGTGCCAGCAGCTTAGCGCGGGGGGGCTCGTATGAGCAGTTCTTC. Translating it yields CASSLARGGSYEQFF.

This clone was observed a single time. The V gene is TRBV7-2, the J gene TRBJ2-5, with D unresolved. The V gene lost 5 bases and the J gene lost 2 bases, with 15 bases spanning the gap. Germline values: CDR1 SGHTA, CDR2 FQGNSA. The CDR3 totals 15 residues. The CDR3 coding sequence is TGTGCCAGCAGCCCATTTGGTGGGATTCAAGAGACCCAGTACTTC. Its translation: CASSPFGGIQETQYF. The full variable domain, completed using reference TRBV7-2 and TRBJ2-5, is GAGVSQSPSNKVTEKGKDVELRCDPISGHTALYWYRQSLGQGLEFLIYFQGNSAPDKSGLPSDRFSAERTGGSVSTLTIQRTQQEDSAVYLCASSPFGGIQETQYFGPGTRLLVL.

V gene TRBV7-2 combines with J gene TRBJ1-1; TRBD1 agrees at 8 bases. Germline V gene data show CDR1 as SGHTA and CDR2 as FQGNSA. The CDR3 consists of 12 residues. Trimming took 9 bases from V and 4 from J; bases not matched to a gene: 4. Here the CDR3 reads CASSRGPTEAFF. In DNA, the CDR3 is TGTGCCAGTAGCAGGGGGCCCACTGAAGCTTTCTTT.

This chain joins TRBV6-5 and TRBJ2-7, with 8 positions matching TRBD2. This CDR3 comprises 15 residues. With 5 bases clipped from V and 3 bases from J, the junction kept 9 bases outside the gene matches. Germline lookup yields CDR1 MNHEY and CDR2 SVGAGI. The CDR3 sequence is CASSPSGGGLYEQYF. The CDR3 DNA sequence: TGTGCCAGCAGTCCGAGCGGGGGAGGACTCTACGAGCAGTACTTC.

This rearrangement joins TRBV4-1 to TRBJ1-2; 9 nucleotides match TRBD1. The CDR3 length is 15 residues. Trimming cost V 2 bases and J 3 bases; bases outside gene matches: 4. The V gene's germline CDR1 is MGHRA and CDR2 YSYEKL. CDR3 region: CASSQTGGAHYGYTF. CDR3 bases: TGCGCCAGCAGCCAAACAGGGGGCGCTCACTATGGCTACACCTTC.

The V and J genes are TRBV7-2 and TRBJ1-2, with TRBD1 matching 8 bases. The germline V gene encodes CDR1 SGHTA and CDR2 FQGNSA. The CDR3 is 15 amino acids. With V trimmed by 5 bases and J by 6 bases, 11 bases remained unmatched. The CDR3 sequence: CASSPRQGQRDGYTF. The CDR3 DNA reads TGTGCCAGCAGCCCCCGACAGGGGCAAAGAGATGGCTACACCTTC.

The chain uses TRBV19 and TRBJ2-3; D gene uncertain. V dropped 1 base and J dropped 6 bases, with 11 bases sitting between them. The CDR3 runs to 14 residues. The germline CDR1 and CDR2 sequences are LNHDA and SQIVND (reference sequence). CDR3 sequence (DNA): TGTGCCAGTAGTATAGCTGGTAGCCTGGATACGCAGTATTTT. Translated: CASSIAGSLDTQYF.

This clone was observed a handful of times. The rearrangement links TRBV30 to TRBJ1-5, with D unclear. V was trimmed by 2 bases and J by 1 base, leaving 6 bases between them. Germline loops: CDR1 GTSNPN, CDR2 SVGIG (reference sequence). The CDR3 has 13 residues. CDR3 nucleotides: TGTGCCTGGAGTCGACACAGCAATCAGCCCCAGCATTTT. It yields the protein CAWSRHSNQPQHF.

The chain combines TRBV7-2 with TRBJ2-4; TRBD1 matches at 7 bases. J gave up 0 bases and V 2 bases, and 4 bases lay outside the gene matches. From germline, CDR1 is SGHTA and CDR2 FQGNSA. The CDR3 contains 16 residues. The CDR3 loop is CASSLRQGVAKNIQYF. As DNA, the CDR3 is TGTGCCAGCAGCTTACGACAGGGAGTAGCCAAAAACATTCAGTACTTC.

This sequence joins TRBV6-1 and TRBJ2-7; D perhaps matches TRBD1 (6 bases). Germline V gene lookup returns CDR1 MNHNS and CDR2 SASEGT. V lost 3 bases and J lost 2, with 17 bases in between. There are 16 residues in the CDR3. The CDR3 is CASSDAARGTTYEQYF. The CDR3 DNA is TGTGCCAGCAGTGATGCCGCCCGAGGGACAACCTACGAGCAGTACTTC.

The chain employs TRBV6-4 and TRBJ2-3, with D perhaps matching TRBD1 (6 bases). Germline V CDR1 and CDR2: MRHNA, SNTAGT. The CDR3 contains 15 residues. Deletions cut 0 bases from V and 1 base from J, with 8 bases between. The CDR3 reads CASSDSSGGTDTQYF. CDR3 nucleotide sequence: TGTGCCAGCAGTGACTCTTCAGGGGGCACAGATACGCAGTATTTT.

CDR3: CASQKISGRGNIQYF. The DNA of the CDR3 is TGCGCCAGCCAAAAGATTAGCGGGAGGGGAAACATTCAGTACTTC. This sequence joins TRBV5-1 and TRBJ2-4, with 11 nucleotides matching TRBD2. This CDR3 comprises 15 residues. The trim removed 7 bases at V and 6 bases at J, leaving 9 bases unmatched. Per the germline V gene, CDR1 is SGHRS and CDR2 is YFSETQ.

The rearrangement uses TRBV7-2 and TRBJ2-2, with unresolved D. Trimming removed 2 bases from V and 2 bases from J, with 12 bases in between. The CDR3 has 16 residues. The germline V gene has CDR1 SGHTA and CDR2 FQGNSA. The CDR3 loop is CASSLRRSDNTGELFF. The DNA of the CDR3 is TGTGCCAGCAGCTTAAGGCGGTCGGACAACACCGGGGAGCTGTTTTTT. Full variable domain (outside the CDR3, taken from reference TRBV7-2 and TRBJ2-2): GAGVSQSPSNKVTEKGKDVELRCDPISGHTALYWYRQSLGQGLEFLIYFQGNSAPDKSGLPSDRFSAERTGGSVSTLTIQRTQQEDSAVYLCASSLRRSDNTGELFFGEGSRLTVL.

The genes are TRBV6-6 and TRBJ2-1; tentative D call: TRBD2 (5 bases). The CDR3 runs to 13 residues. The V gene lost 8 bases and the J gene lost 7 bases, with 15 bases spanning the gap. Per the germline V gene, CDR1 is MNHNY and CDR2 is SVGAGI (reference sequence). In DNA form, the CDR3 reads TGTGCCAGCGGCCCCATAGGAGGTAATGAGCAGTTCTTC. Protein: CASGPIGGNEQFF.

The V gene is TRBV4-1, the J gene TRBJ1-6, with 8 positions matching TRBD1. Germline lookup yields CDR1 MGHRA and CDR2 YSYEKL. V lost 4 bases to trimming and J lost 10 bases; unmatched junction nucleotides: 15. The CDR3 runs 17 residues. The CDR3 spells CASSLILDREESSPLHF. CDR3 coding DNA: TGCGCCAGCAGCCTTATATTGGACAGGGAGGAAAGCTCACCCCTCCACTTT.